The clone carrying this TCR beta chain was found a few times. Its antigen is unknown. These data belong to a study of early T cells in non-severe SARS-CoV-2 infection. Study in general: Sequencing input comprised bulk RNA from unsorted whole blood; chain pairing was not available.

Unique molecular identifiers were added to individual cDNA molecules. TCRdb itself ran the 5' RACE reads through MiXCR, one entry per CDR3 protein. Among approximately 66,000 distinct CDR3 sequences, about 12% were seen once, and the ten largest hold over 4%. Whole-study findings and limits: Anti-spike CD8 responses were favored by VDJdb matching, which missed private and CD4 specificities.

This CDR3 has 17 residues. V gave up 2 bases and J gave up 4 bases, with 18 bases separating them. Looked up from germline, CDR1 is MRHNA and CDR2 is SNTAGT. The V gene is TRBV6-4, the J gene TRBJ2-1; possibly TRBD2 for D (6 bases). The clonotype originates from an adult who was a healthcare worker with PCR-confirmed SARS-CoV-2 infection or an uninfected control (not recorded which). The sequenced sample was whole blood. The CDR3 coding sequence is TGTGCCAGCAGTGACAATGGCGGGCGGGGTCCTTACAATGAGCAGTTCTTC. Amino acid sequence: CASSDNGGRGPYNEQFF.